This T cell receptor (beta chain) was sequenced during a study of T cell repertoires in cytomegalovirus infection. Overall study: Signatures in public TCR beta sequences pointed to both CMV infection and matching HLA type.

Each CDR3 protein gets one entry after TCRdb re-called the reads with MiXCR. This sample has roughly 230,000 distinct CDR3 sequences, with about 18% found just once. This clonotype showed up just a few times. Its antigen is as yet unknown. Study results and limitations: CMV carriers having the relevant HLA were flagged by cumulative public TCR beta family frequency. CMV-specific HLA-C-restricted TCR beta clonotypes dominated the ex vivo response.

The CDR3 runs to 14 residues. Germline CDR1 is MNHEY and CDR2 is SMNVEV (reference sequence). Trimming took 4 bases from V and 7 from J, leaving 13 bases between them. The chain employs TRBV27 and TRBJ1-4, with D perhaps TRBD1 (5 bases). The TCR comes from a human donor in good health (CMV status not recorded). Some clones in this sample may be carry-over from other donors' samples. Specimen: CD8+ T cells from PBMCs. In nucleotides, the CDR3 is TGTGCCAGCAGTTCCCTGGGGACTGTTGAAAAACTGTTTTTT. Protein product: CASSSLGTVEKLFF.